This T cell receptor (beta chain) was captured in a study of vaccination effects on CD4 cells after COVID-19. The assay was immunoSEQ multiplex PCR, and TCRdb's table has in-frame clones only and misses some. This repertoire shows approximately 21,000 clones, 55% to 75% found once; its top ten account for 11%. On this clone: Its antigen remains unknown.

Viral peptide pool expansion of antigen-specific CD4+ T cells preceded sequencing in the ViraFEST assay. Culture lasted approximately 10 days before CD4+ T cell isolation. Nucleocapsid antibodies stayed negative before and after vaccination, showing no earlier SARS-CoV-2 infection. The CDR3 spans 11 residues. Looked up from germline, CDR1 is KGHSH and CDR2 is LQKENI. Trimming shortened V by 1 base and J by 7 bases, and 4 bases separated the two germline ends. This sample comprised CD4+ T cells from PBMCs cultured with HCoV-NL63 spike peptides, obtained before COVID-19 vaccination. V is TRBV18 and J is TRBJ2-5, with no clear D. This TCR was recovered from a human donor who received a COVID-19 vaccine. The CDR3 loop is CASSPRGTQYF. The DNA of the CDR3 is TGTGCCAGCTCACCACGGGGGACCCAGTACTTC.